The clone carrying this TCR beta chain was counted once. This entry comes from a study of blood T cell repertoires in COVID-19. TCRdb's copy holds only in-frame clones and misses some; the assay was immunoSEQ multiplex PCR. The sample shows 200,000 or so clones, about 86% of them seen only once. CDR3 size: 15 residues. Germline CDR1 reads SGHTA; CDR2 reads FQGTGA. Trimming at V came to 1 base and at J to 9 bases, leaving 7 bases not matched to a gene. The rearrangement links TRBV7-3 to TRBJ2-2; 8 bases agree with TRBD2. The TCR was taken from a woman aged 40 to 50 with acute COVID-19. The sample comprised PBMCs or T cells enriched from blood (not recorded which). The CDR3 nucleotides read TGTGCCAGCAGCTTAATGGCAGCGGGAGTGTGGGAGCTGTTTTTT. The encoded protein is CASSLMAAGVWELFF.